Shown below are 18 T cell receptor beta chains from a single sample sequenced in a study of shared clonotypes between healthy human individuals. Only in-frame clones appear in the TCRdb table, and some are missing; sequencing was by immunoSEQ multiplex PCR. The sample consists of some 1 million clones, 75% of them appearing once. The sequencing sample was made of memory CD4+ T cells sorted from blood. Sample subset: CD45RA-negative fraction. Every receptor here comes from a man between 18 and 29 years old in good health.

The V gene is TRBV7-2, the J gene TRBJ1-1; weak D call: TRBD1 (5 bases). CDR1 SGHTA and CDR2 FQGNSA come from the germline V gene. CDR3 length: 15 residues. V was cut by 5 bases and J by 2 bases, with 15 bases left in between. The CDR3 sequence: CASSPGGGANTEAFF. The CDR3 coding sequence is TGTGCCAGCAGCCCGGGGGGGGGTGCCAACACTGAAGCTTTCTTT. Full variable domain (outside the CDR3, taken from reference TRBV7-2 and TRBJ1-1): GAGVSQSPSNKVTEKGKDVELRCDPISGHTALYWYRQSLGQGLEFLIYFQGNSAPDKSGLPSDRFSAERTGGSVSTLTIQRTQQEDSAVYLCASSPGGGANTEAFFGQGTRLTVV.

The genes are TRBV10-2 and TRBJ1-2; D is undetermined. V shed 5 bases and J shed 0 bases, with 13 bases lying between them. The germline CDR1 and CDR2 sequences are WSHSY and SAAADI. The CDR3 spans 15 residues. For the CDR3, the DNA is TGCGCCAGCAGTTCTCCGGACCGGTCTAACTATGGCTACACCTTC. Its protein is CASSSPDRSNYGYTF.

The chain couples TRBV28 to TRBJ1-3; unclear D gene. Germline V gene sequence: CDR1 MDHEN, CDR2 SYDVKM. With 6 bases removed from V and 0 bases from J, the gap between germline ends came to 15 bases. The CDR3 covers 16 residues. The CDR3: CASSQAGLSSGNTIYF. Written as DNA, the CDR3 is TGTGCCAGCAGCCAAGCGGGGTTGAGCTCTGGAAACACCATATATTTT. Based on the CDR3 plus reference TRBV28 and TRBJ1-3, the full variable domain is DVKVTQSSRYLVKRTGEKVFLECVQDMDHENMFWYRQDPGLGLRLIYFSYDVKMKEKGDIPEGYSVSREKKERFSLILESASTNQTSMYLCASSQAGLSSGNTIYFGEGSWLTVV.

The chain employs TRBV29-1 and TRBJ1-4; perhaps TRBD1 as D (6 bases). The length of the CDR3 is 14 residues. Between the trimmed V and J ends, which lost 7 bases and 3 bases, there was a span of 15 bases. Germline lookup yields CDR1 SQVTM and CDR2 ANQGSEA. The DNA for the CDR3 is TGCAGCGGAGACAGGCCGCTCTCTAATGAAAAACTGTTTTTT. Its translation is CSGDRPLSNEKLFF. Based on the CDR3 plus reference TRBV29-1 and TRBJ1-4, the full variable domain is SAVISQKPSRDICQRGTSLTIQCQVDSQVTMMFWYRQQPGQSLTLIATANQGSEATYESGFVIDKFPISRPNLTFSTLTVSNMSPEDSSIYLCSGDRPLSNEKLFFGSGTQLSVL.

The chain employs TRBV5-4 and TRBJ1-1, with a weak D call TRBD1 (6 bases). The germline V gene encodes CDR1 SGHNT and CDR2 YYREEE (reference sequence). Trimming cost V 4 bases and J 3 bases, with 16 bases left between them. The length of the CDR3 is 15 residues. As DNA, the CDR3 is TGTGCCAGCAGCCCGGGGGGGGGCAAAGACACTGAAGCTTTCTTT. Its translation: CASSPGGGKDTEAFF. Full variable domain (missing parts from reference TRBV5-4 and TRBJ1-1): ETGVTQSPTHLIKTRGQQVTLRCSSQSGHNTVSWYQQALGQGPQFIFQYYREEENGRGNFPPRFSGLQFPNYSSELNVNALELDDSALYLCASSPGGGKDTEAFFGQGTRLTVV.

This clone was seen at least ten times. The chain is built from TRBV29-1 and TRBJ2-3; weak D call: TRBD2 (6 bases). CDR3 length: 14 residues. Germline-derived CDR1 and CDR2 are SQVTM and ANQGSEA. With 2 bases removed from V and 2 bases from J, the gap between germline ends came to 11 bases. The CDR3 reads CSVERDSNTDTQYF. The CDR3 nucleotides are TGCAGCGTTGAACGGGACTCGAACACAGATACGCAGTATTTT.

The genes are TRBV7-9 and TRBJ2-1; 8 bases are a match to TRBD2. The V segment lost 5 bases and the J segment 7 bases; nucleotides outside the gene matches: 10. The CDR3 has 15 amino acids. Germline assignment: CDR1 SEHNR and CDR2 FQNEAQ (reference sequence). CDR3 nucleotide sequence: TGTGCCAGCAGCGTCGCTAGCGGGTCCTGGAATGAGCAGTTCTTC. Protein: CASSVASGSWNEQFF.

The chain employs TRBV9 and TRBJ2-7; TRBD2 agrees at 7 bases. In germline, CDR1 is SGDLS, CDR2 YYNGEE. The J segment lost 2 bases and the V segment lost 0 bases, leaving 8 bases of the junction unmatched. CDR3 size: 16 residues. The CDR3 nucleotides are TGTGCCAGCAGCGTAGGAATAGCGGGTCCAGCCTACGAGCAGTACTTC. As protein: CASSVGIAGPAYEQYF.

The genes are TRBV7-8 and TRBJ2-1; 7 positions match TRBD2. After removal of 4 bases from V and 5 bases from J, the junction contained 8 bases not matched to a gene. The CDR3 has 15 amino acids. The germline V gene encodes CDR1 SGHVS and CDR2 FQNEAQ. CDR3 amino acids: CASSSATGGHNEQFF. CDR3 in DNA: TGTGCCAGCAGCTCCGCGACGGGGGGTCACAATGAGCAGTTCTTC.

DNA of the CDR3: TGTGCCAGCAGTTACCGGACAGGGGCCAACGTCCTGACTTTC. Its protein is CASSYRTGANVLTF. J is TRBJ2-6 and V is TRBV6-7; tentatively, D is TRBD1 (5 bases). TRBV6-7 is an ORF, with its function uncertain. Trimming cost V 2 bases and J 4 bases, with 6 bases left between them. CDR3 length equals 14 residues.

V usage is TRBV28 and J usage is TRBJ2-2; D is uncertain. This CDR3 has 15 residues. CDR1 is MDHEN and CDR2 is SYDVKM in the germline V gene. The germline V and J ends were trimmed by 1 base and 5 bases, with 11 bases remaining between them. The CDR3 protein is CASSLFPYQTGELFF. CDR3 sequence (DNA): TGTGCCAGCAGTTTATTCCCCTATCAAACCGGGGAGCTGTTTTTT.

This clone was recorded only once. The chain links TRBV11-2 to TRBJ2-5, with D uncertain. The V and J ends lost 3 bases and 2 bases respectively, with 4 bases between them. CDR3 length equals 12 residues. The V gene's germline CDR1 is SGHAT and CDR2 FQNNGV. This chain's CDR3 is CASSFSQETQYF. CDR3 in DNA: TGTGCCAGCAGCTTTTCTCAAGAGACCCAGTACTTC.

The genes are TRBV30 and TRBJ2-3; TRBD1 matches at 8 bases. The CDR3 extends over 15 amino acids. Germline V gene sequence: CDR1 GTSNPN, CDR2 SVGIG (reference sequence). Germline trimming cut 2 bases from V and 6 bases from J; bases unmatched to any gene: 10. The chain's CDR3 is CAWSSGQGSGDTQYF. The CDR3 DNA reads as TGTGCCTGGAGTAGTGGACAGGGTTCAGGGGATACGCAGTATTTT.

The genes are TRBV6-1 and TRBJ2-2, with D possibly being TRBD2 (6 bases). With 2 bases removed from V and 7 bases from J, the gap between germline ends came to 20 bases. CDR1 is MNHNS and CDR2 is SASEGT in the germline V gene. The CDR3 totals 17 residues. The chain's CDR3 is CASSETSKVRRGGELFF. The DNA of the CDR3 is TGTGCCAGCAGTGAAACCTCGAAGGTCAGGAGGGGCGGGGAGCTGTTTTTT.

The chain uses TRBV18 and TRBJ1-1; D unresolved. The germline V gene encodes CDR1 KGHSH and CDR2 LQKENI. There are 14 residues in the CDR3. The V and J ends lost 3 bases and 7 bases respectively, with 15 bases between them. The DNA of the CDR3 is TGTGCCAGCTCACCTCTCACGGGCAGGAGTGAAGCTTTCTTT. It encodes CASSPLTGRSEAFF.

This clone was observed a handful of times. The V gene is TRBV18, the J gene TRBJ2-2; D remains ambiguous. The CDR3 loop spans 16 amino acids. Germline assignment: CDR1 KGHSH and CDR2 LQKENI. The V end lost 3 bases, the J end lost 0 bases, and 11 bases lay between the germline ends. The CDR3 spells CASSPLGAANTGELFF. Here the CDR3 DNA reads TGTGCCAGCTCACCCCTAGGAGCCGCGAACACCGGGGAGCTGTTTTTT.

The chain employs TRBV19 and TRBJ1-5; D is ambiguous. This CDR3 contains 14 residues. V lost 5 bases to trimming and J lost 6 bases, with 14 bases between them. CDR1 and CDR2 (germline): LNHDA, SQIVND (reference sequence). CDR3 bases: TGTGCCAGTAGTGAAAACAAGGCCTTTCAGCCCCAGCATTTT. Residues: CASSENKAFQPQHF.

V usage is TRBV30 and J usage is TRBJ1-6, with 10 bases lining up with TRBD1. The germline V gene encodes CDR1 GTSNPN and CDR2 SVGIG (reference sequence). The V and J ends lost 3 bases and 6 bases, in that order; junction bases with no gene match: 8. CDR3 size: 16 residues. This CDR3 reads CAWRAGTGVGNSPLHF. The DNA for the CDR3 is TGTGCCTGGAGGGCCGGGACAGGGGTAGGTAATTCACCCCTCCACTTT. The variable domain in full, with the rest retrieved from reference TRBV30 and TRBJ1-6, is SQTIHQWPATLVQPVGSPLSLECTVEGTSNPNLYWYRQAAGRGLQLLFYSVGIGQISSEVPQNLSASRPQDRQFILSSKKLLLSDSGFYLCAWRAGTGVGNSPLHFGNGTRLTVT.